These 22 T cell receptor beta chains were all obtained from the same sample, sequenced in a study of CD8 T cells in Susac syndrome. With random hexamers, reverse transcription was performed on about 0.5 to 1 ug of RNA. MiXCR, applied by TCRdb to the immunoSEQ multiplex PCR reads, yields one record per CDR3 protein. The sample contains about 430,000 distinct CDR3 sequences, approximately 89% of which appear only once. Sequencing was done on a sample of CD8+ T cells from PBMCs. The receptors derive from a human donor with multiple sclerosis.

This clonotype was seen a few times. The chain joins TRBV6-1 to TRBJ2-1; D remains unclear. Germline CDR1 MNHNS, CDR2 SASEGT. The germline V and J ends were trimmed by 7 bases and 3 bases, with 16 bases remaining between them. The CDR3 is 15 amino acids. CDR3 sequence (DNA): TGTGCCAGCACAGAGTGGCCGACTGACTACAATGAGCAGTTCTTC. It yields the protein CASTEWPTDYNEQFF.

The genes are TRBV27 and TRBJ1-1; D gene ambiguous. The germline gives CDR1 MNHEY, CDR2 SMNVEV (reference sequence). V dropped 1 base and J dropped 0 bases, with 12 bases sitting between them. This CDR3 comprises 16 residues. The CDR3 bases are TGTGCCAGCAGTTTATTAACGCCTGTGCTGAACACTGAAGCTTTCTTT. The encoded protein is CASSLLTPVLNTEAFF.

The chain links TRBV4-1 to TRBJ1-1; TRBD1 is a possible D gene (5 bases). Deletions cut 1 base from V and 0 bases from J, with 9 bases between. There are 15 residues in the CDR3. CDR1 is MGHRA, CDR2 YSYEKL, per germline. The CDR3 loop is CASSQVRGVNTEAFF. The CDR3 nucleotides are TGCGCCAGCAGCCAAGTTAGAGGGGTGAACACTGAAGCTTTCTTT.

The J gene is TRBJ2-7, the V gene TRBV20-1; D unresolved. The CDR3 spans 14 residues. Germline CDR1 and CDR2: DFQATT and SNEGSKA (reference sequence). Deletions cut 0 bases from V and 2 bases from J, with 11 bases between. In DNA, the CDR3 is TGCAGTGCTAGAGATACACAGCGTCCCTACGAGCAGTACTTC. The encoded protein is CSARDTQRPYEQYF.

The chain carries TRBV11-2 and TRBJ2-7, with 7 bases lining up with TRBD2. V dropped 6 bases and J dropped 5; count of bases not matched to a gene: 10. Germline values: CDR1 SGHAT, CDR2 FQNNGV. This CDR3 contains 14 residues. The CDR3 region is CASSRLAGPDEQYF. The CDR3 region has the DNA TGTGCCAGCAGTAGACTAGCAGGTCCCGACGAGCAGTACTTC.

The chain combines TRBV5-5 with TRBJ2-5, with D tentatively TRBD1 (5 bases). The CDR3 runs to 16 residues. Germline V gene sequence: CDR1 SGHKS, CDR2 YYEKEE (reference sequence). Trimming shortened V by 3 bases and J by 4 bases, and 19 bases separated the two germline ends. The CDR3 coding sequence is TGTGCCAGCAGCTCCCCCAGGGTGAACCGACGAGAGACCCAGTACTTC. It specifies CASSSPRVNRRETQYF.

V is TRBV27 and J is TRBJ1-4; D is unclear. This CDR3 contains 14 residues. Germline V lookup: CDR1 MNHEY, CDR2 SMNVEV (reference sequence). V gave up 6 bases and J gave up 4 bases, with 12 bases separating them. The CDR3 protein is CASRSLRVNEKLFF. CDR3 bases: TGTGCCAGCAGATCCCTAAGGGTTAATGAAAAACTGTTTTTT.

This clonotype was recorded once. The rearrangement uses TRBV27 and TRBJ2-7, with TRBD2 identical over 9 bases. The CDR3 spans 15 residues. Germline lookup yields CDR1 MNHEY and CDR2 SMNVEV (reference sequence). With V trimmed by 6 bases and J by 2 bases, 8 bases remained unmatched. CDR3 protein: CASRKLAGGPYEQYF. In nucleotides, the CDR3 is TGTGCCAGCAGAAAACTAGCGGGCGGCCCCTACGAGCAGTACTTC.

The chain employs TRBV5-1 and TRBJ1-1; D perhaps matches TRBD1 (5 bases). The CDR3 extends over 15 amino acids. Germline V gives CDR1 SGHRS, CDR2 YFSETQ. The V end lost 4 bases, the J end lost 0 bases, and 13 bases lay between the germline ends. DNA of the CDR3: TGCGCCAGCAGCGGTTCGACAGTCCTGAACACTGAAGCTTTCTTT. As protein: CASSGSTVLNTEAFF.

V and J are TRBV6-1 and TRBJ2-6; no clear D gene. V was cut by 5 bases and J by 0 bases, with 5 bases left in between. This CDR3 comprises 14 residues. Germline V lookup: CDR1 MNHNS, CDR2 SASEGT. CDR3 loop: CASSSDSGANVLTF. CDR3 bases: TGTGCCAGCAGTTCGGACTCTGGGGCCAACGTCCTGACTTTC.

This clonotype occurred once. The chain carries TRBV10-3 and TRBJ2-7; D possibly uses TRBD1 or TRBD2 (8 bases each). Germline CDR1 and CDR2: ENHRY and SYGVKD. The CDR3 is 14 residues long. The germline V and J ends were trimmed by 6 bases and 2 bases, with 14 bases remaining between them. CDR3 region: CAIRRGDRTYEQYF. Here the CDR3 DNA reads TGTGCCATCAGGCGGGGGGACAGGACCTACGAGCAGTACTTC.

CDR3 in amino acids: CASSPWTSGAYNEQFF. Written as DNA, the CDR3 is TGTGCCAGCAGCCCGTGGACTAGCGGGGCCTACAATGAGCAGTTCTTC. J is TRBJ2-1 and V is TRBV9; 12 positions agree with TRBD2. Germline V gene lookup returns CDR1 SGDLS and CDR2 YYNGEE. Germline trimming cut 4 bases from V and 2 bases from J; bases unmatched to any gene: 4. The CDR3 totals 16 residues.

This chain uses TRBV7-7 with TRBJ2-5, with D possibly TRBD1 on 6 matching bases. V dropped 5 bases and J dropped 2 bases, with 15 bases sitting between them. The germline V gene encodes CDR1 SSHAT and CDR2 FNYEAQ (reference sequence). The CDR3 is made up of 15 amino acids. CDR3 DNA: TGTGCCAGCAGCCCCCGGACCGGGACACAAGAGACCCAGTACTTC. Translating gives CASSPRTGTQETQYF.

The V gene is TRBV5-1, the J gene TRBJ2-7; weak D call: TRBD1 (6 bases). This CDR3 has 12 residues. Trimming removed 1 base from V and 13 bases from J, with 15 bases in between. The germline gives CDR1 SGHRS, CDR2 YFSETQ. Written as DNA, the CDR3 is TGCGCCAGCAGCTTGAATGACAGGTCGCCCTACTTC. Amino acids: CASSLNDRSPYF.

The chain combines TRBV4-2 with TRBJ2-1, with D tentatively TRBD1 (6 bases). The V gene lost 1 base and the J gene lost 0 bases, with 13 bases spanning the gap. The CDR3 has 17 amino acids. Germline CDR1 and CDR2: LGHNA and YNFKEQ. CDR3 DNA: TGTGCCAGCAGCCAAGCTAGGGACACCACCTCCTACAATGAGCAGTTCTTC. As protein: CASSQARDTTSYNEQFF.

The chain is built from TRBV4-2 and TRBJ1-5; D may be TRBD1 (6 bases). With 2 bases removed from V and 3 bases from J, the gap between germline ends came to 11 bases. The length of the CDR3 is 15 residues. Per germline, CDR1 LGHNA and CDR2 YNFKEQ. DNA for the CDR3: TGTGCCAGCAGCCAATACCGGGGGCTCAATCAGCCCCAGCATTTT. It translates to CASSQYRGLNQPQHF.

The rearrangement links TRBV6-5 to TRBJ1-1; D is uncertain. V was shortened by 0 bases and J by 4 bases, with 9 bases between the two germline ends. The CDR3 covers 14 residues. The germline CDR1 and CDR2 sequences are MNHEY and SVGAGI. The DNA for the CDR3 is TGTGCCAGCAGTTACTCGAAACAGTCCACTGAAGCTTTCTTT. This gives the protein CASSYSKQSTEAFF.

The chain carries TRBV4-2 and TRBJ2-7; D call uncertain. Trimming cost V 1 base and J 5 bases, with 9 bases left between them. This CDR3 is 13 amino acids long. In germline, CDR1 is LGHNA, CDR2 YNFKEQ. CDR3 DNA: TGTGCCAGCAGCCAAGTGGTGGATGACGAGCAGTACTTC. Protein product: CASSQVVDDEQYF.

V gene TRBV5-1 combines with J gene TRBJ2-3; 12 bases are a match to TRBD2. V shed 2 bases, J shed 4 bases, and the junction held 2 bases outside the gene matches. Per germline, CDR1 SGHRS and CDR2 YFSETQ. The CDR3 extends over 15 amino acids. CDR3 amino acids: CASSFGLAGSDTQYF. The CDR3 DNA sequence: TGCGCCAGCAGCTTCGGACTAGCGGGATCAGATACGCAGTATTTT.

J is TRBJ1-1 and V is TRBV6-2 or TRBV6-3, with TRBD1 as a possible D gene (6 bases). The CDR3 contains 15 residues. Per the germline V gene, CDR1 is MNHEY and CDR2 is SVGEGT. V was trimmed by 4 bases and J by 3 bases, leaving 15 bases between them. The CDR3 nucleotides are TGTGCCAGCAGTTTGGGGGCCGGGGGTTACACTGAAGCTTTCTTT. Translating it yields CASSLGAGGYTEAFF.

This clonotype has just a few counts. The rearrangement joins TRBV2 to TRBJ2-7; a possible D gene is TRBD2 (6 bases). V dropped 2 bases and J dropped 3 bases, with 14 bases sitting between them. Germline CDR1 and CDR2: SNHLY and FYNNEI. This CDR3 has 15 amino acids. The CDR3 nucleotides are TGTGCCAGCAGTGAATTTCGTCTAGCGAACTACGAGCAGTACTTC. Translation gives CASSEFRLANYEQYF.

This chain joins TRBV28 and TRBJ2-3; D is possibly TRBD1 (6 bases). This CDR3 region has 16 residues. Trimming left V 2 bases short and J 1 base short, with 13 bases between. The V gene's germline CDR1 is MDHEN and CDR2 SYDVKM. The CDR3 nucleotides read TGTGCCAGCAGTTTAGTGGGGGCAGGGGGCACAGATACGCAGTATTTT. This gives the protein CASSLVGAGGTDTQYF.